Here is one TCR beta chain with its context. No antigen is known for it. It was with 60 Vbeta and 13 Jbeta primers that the PCR ran. In the authors' methods: It was a later analysis that counted about 80 million unique TCR beta chains, of which some 9.9 million were shared. Libraries were prepared by immunoSEQ multiplex PCR; TCRdb keeps only in-frame clonotypes and omits some of them. D and trimming were read from the DNA, whereas the V and J calls and clone size are those reported in that table. This table has 150,000 to 200,000 clones, about 70% appearing once. These data belong to a study of cytomegalovirus exposure and HLA in healthy donors. Study results and limitations: The classifier reportedly diagnosed cytomegalovirus status with high sensitivity and specificity.

V gave up 0 bases and J gave up 11 bases, with 9 bases separating them. The V gene's germline CDR1 is SGHDT and CDR2 YYEEEE. The CDR3 is made up of 13 amino acids. This chain joins TRBV5-6 and TRBJ2-6; maybe TRBD1 (6 bases). The TCR sequence derives from a woman aged 40 to 55 in good health and CMV-seropositive. Material for sequencing was PBMCs. In DNA form, the CDR3 reads TGTGCCAGCAGCTTGGCAGGGGCGGACGTCCTGACTTTC. This sequence encodes CASSLAGADVLTF.